This T cell receptor beta chain is from a study of cytomegalovirus exposure and HLA in healthy donors. A multiplex PCR was run with 60 Vbeta primers and 13 Jbeta primers. Authors' analysis steps: Counted up in a later analysis, unique TCR beta chains came to approximately 83 million, with about 9.9 million shared. Assay used: immunoSEQ multiplex PCR; TCRdb lists only in-frame clones, some missing. V and J calls and clone size are copied from that table; D and trimming were computed from the DNA. The sample includes some 100,000 clones, 70% of them seen just once. A word on this clone: What it binds is unknown.

CDR3 length: 14 amino acids. Germline V gene sequence: CDR1 LNHDA, CDR2 SQIVND (reference sequence). Trimming took 8 bases from V and 1 from J; bases not matched to a gene: 5. Findings and limits, study-wide: Clonal expansion, a later analysis showed, was greater in HLA-associated TCR beta chains than in equally common others. In a later analysis, at a false discovery rate of 0.05, 17,000 or so TCR beta sequences matched HLA alleles. The presence/absence work took it that sequencing depth was about the same across donors.

The chain links TRBV19 to TRBJ2-1; 7 bases align to TRBD2. The sequencing sample was made of PBMCs. The receptor's source is a woman aged 45 to 65 in good health and CMV-seropositive. The DNA for the CDR3 is TGTGCCAGTGGCGCGGGAGCTTCCTACAATGAGCAGTTCTTC. This encodes CASGAGASYNEQFF. The variable domain in full, with the rest retrieved from reference TRBV19 and TRBJ2-1, is DGGITQSPKYLFRKEGQNVTLSCEQNLNHDAMYWYRQDPGQGLRLIYYSQIVNDFQKGDIAEGYSVSREKKESFPLTVTSAQKNPTAFYLCASGAGASYNEQFFGPGTRLTVL.